The 12 T cell receptor beta chains presented below share a single source sample, sequenced in a study of blood T cell repertoires in COVID-19. Measured with immunoSEQ multiplex PCR; TCRdb has only the in-frame clones, and not every one. The data contain more than 300,000 clones, around nine tenths of them singletons. Material: peripheral blood. Receptors originate from a woman aged 18-29 years who had recovered from COVID-19.

Only one count was recorded for this clone. V and J are TRBV7-2 and TRBJ2-3; TRBD2 agrees at 8 bases. Germline V gives CDR1 SGHTA, CDR2 FQGNSA. The CDR3 consists of 16 residues. With V trimmed by 4 bases and J by 0 bases, 6 bases remained unmatched. DNA of the CDR3: TGTGCCAGCAGCTCAGGACTAGCACCCAGCACAGATACGCAGTATTTT. Protein: CASSSGLAPSTDTQYF.

This clone came up once. One end of the junction varies from germline; a read error may be responsible. The chain carries TRBV11-2 and TRBJ2-3; maybe TRBD2 (5 bases). Germline V gene sequence: CDR1 SGHAT, CDR2 FQNNGV. The CDR3 is made up of 15 amino acids. CDR3 in DNA: TGTGCCAGCAGCTACCAAAGAGGGAGCATAGATACGCAGTATTTT. Translated: CASSYQRGSIDTQYF.

The CDR3 protein is CASSQETRLETQYF. CDR3 nucleotides: TGCGCCAGCAGCCAAGAGACGAGGTTGGAGACCCAGTACTTC. The chain recombines TRBV4-3 with TRBJ2-5; D gene unclear. Germline CDR1 is LGHNA and CDR2 is YSLEER. V was shortened by 0 bases and J by 5 bases, with 10 bases between the two germline ends. The CDR3 is made up of 14 amino acids.

V is TRBV2 and J is TRBJ2-3, with D possibly being TRBD2 (5 bases). Per the germline V gene, CDR1 is SNHLY and CDR2 is FYNNEI. The CDR3 is made up of 13 amino acids. CDR3 protein: CATHPRRGDTQYF. The CDR3 coding sequence is TGTGCAACCCACCCCCGCCGGGGAGATACGCAGTATTTT.

The gene calls are TRBV19 and TRBJ1-1, with 7 positions matching TRBD1. Germline V lookup: CDR1 LNHDA, CDR2 SQIVND (reference sequence). The junction had 2 bases not matched to a gene; V was cut back by 5 bases and J by 5 bases. The CDR3 loop spans 12 amino acids. CDR3 residues: CASSHRGTEAFF. The CDR3, as DNA: TGTGCCAGTAGTCACAGGGGTACTGAAGCTTTCTTT.

The rearrangement links TRBV3-1 (or the pseudogene TRBV3-2) to TRBJ2-5; 9 bases match TRBD1. V gave up 6 bases and J gave up 0 bases; unmatched junction bases: 8. This CDR3 has 16 residues. Germline V gene sequence: CDR1 LGHDT, CDR2 YNNKEL (reference sequence). The DNA for the CDR3 is TGTGCCAGCAGGCAAAACAGGGGGCCGTACCAAGAGACCCAGTACTTC. This encodes CASRQNRGPYQETQYF.

The rearrangement links TRBV10-1 to TRBJ2-1; TRBD2 matches at 10 bases. The germline CDR1 and CDR2 sequences are WNHNN and SYGVQD (reference sequence). CDR3 length equals 15 residues. The V gene end was trimmed by 7 bases and the J gene end by 5 bases; junction bases not matched to a gene: 8. DNA for the CDR3: TGCGCCAGCAACGACCCAGGACTAGCGGACAATGAGCAGTTCTTC. Protein product: CASNDPGLADNEQFF.

The chain joins TRBV3-1 (or the pseudogene TRBV3-2) to TRBJ2-4, with D hard to call. Germline V lookup: CDR1 LGHDT, CDR2 YNNKEL (reference sequence). Between the trimmed V and J ends, which lost 4 bases and 9 bases, there was a span of 10 bases. The CDR3 covers 12 residues. Written as DNA, the CDR3 is TGTGCCAGCAGCCTGCGAGGTGGCATTCAGTACTTC. Protein product: CASSLRGGIQYF.

The V gene is TRBV15, the J gene TRBJ2-1; 8 bases map to TRBD2. The V gene end was trimmed by 0 bases and the J gene end by 5 bases; junction bases not matched to a gene: 9. Germline CDR1 and CDR2: LNHNV and YYDKDF (reference sequence). This CDR3 region has 17 residues. DNA for the CDR3: TGTGCCACCAGCAGAGAAAGGCTAGCGGGTTATGACAATGAGCAGTTCTTC. It translates to CATSRERLAGYDNEQFF.

In its sample, this clone was seen once. The chain recombines TRBV18 with TRBJ2-3; 9 positions agree with TRBD2. This CDR3 contains 14 residues. Trimming took 4 bases from V and 4 from J; bases not matched to a gene: 3. CDR1 and CDR2 from the germline V gene are KGHSH and LQKENI. The CDR3 reads CASSLGLASDTQYF. The CDR3 bases are TGTGCCAGCTCACTGGGACTAGCCTCAGATACGCAGTATTTT.

V and J are TRBV7-9 and TRBJ2-5, with 10 bases lining up with TRBD2. The CDR3 runs to 16 residues. Per the germline V gene, CDR1 is SEHNR and CDR2 is FQNEAQ (reference sequence). The trim removed 1 base at V and 4 bases at J, leaving 6 bases unmatched. CDR3 nucleotides: TGTGCCAGCAGCTTAGGATCGGCTAGCGGGAGAGAGACCCAGTACTTC. Its protein product is CASSLGSASGRETQYF.

The rearrangement joins TRBV10-3 to TRBJ2-5; 9 nucleotides match TRBD1. The length of the CDR3 is 15 residues. Germline CDR1 is ENHRY and CDR2 is SYGVKD. V gave up 10 bases and J gave up 5 bases; unmatched junction bases: 14. The CDR3 DNA reads TGTGCCACAGCTCCGGGACAGGGTAACGGGGAGACCCAGTACTTC. It encodes CATAPGQGNGETQYF.